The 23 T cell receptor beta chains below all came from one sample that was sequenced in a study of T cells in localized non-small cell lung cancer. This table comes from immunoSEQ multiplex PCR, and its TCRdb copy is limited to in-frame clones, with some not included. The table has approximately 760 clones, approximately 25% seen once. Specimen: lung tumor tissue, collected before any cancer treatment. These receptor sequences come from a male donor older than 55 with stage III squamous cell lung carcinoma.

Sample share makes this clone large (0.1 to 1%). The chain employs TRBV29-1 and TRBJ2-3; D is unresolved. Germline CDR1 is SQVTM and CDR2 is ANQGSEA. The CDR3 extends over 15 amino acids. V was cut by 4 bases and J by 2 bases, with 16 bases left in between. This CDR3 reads CSVAPNRSVTDTQYF. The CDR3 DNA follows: TGCAGCGTTGCCCCAAATCGATCGGTCACAGATACGCAGTATTTT.

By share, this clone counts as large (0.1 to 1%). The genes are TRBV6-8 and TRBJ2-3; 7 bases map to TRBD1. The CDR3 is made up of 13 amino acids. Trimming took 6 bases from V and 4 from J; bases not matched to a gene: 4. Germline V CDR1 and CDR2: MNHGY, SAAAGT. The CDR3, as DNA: TGTGCCAGCAGACCACAGGGGTCAGATACGCAGTATTTT. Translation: CASRPQGSDTQYF.

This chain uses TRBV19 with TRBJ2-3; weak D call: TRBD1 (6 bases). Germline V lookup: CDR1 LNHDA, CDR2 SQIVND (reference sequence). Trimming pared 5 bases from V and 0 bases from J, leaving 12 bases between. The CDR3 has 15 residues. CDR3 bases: TGTGCCAGTAGTGAGAGACAGGTTAGCACAGATACGCAGTATTTT. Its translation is CASSERQVSTDTQYF.

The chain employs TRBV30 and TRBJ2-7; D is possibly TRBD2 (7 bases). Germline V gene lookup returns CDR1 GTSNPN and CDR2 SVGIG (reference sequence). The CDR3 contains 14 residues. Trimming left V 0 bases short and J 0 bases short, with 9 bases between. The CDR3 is CAWSVGGGSYEQYF. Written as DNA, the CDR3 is TGTGCCTGGAGTGTAGGGGGGGGCTCCTACGAGCAGTACTTC.

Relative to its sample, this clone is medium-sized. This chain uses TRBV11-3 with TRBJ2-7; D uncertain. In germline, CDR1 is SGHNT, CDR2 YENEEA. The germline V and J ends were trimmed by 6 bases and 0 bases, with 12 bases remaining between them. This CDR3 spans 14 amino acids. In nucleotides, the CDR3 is TGTGCCAGCAGTTCACTCTATTTCTCCTACGAGCAGTACTTC. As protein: CASSSLYFSYEQYF. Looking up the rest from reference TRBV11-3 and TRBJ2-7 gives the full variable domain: EAGVVQSPRYKIIEKKQPVAFWCNPISGHNTLYWYLQNLGQGPELLIRYENEEAVDDSQLPKDRFSAERLKGVDSTLKIQPAELGDSAVYLCASSSLYFSYEQYFGPGTRLTVT.

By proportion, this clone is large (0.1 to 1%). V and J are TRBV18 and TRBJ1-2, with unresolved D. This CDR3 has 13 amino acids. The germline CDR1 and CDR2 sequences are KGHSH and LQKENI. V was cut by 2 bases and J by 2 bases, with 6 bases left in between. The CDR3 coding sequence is TGTGCCAGCTCACCAGAACCAAACTATGGCTACACCTTC. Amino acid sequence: CASSPEPNYGYTF.

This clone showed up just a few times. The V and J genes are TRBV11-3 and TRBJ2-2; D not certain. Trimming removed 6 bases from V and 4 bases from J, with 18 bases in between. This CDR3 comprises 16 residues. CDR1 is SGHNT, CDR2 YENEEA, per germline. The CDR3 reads CASRGRAAPSTGELFF. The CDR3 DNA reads TGTGCCAGCAGAGGCCGCGCGGCCCCAAGCACCGGGGAGCTGTTTTTT.

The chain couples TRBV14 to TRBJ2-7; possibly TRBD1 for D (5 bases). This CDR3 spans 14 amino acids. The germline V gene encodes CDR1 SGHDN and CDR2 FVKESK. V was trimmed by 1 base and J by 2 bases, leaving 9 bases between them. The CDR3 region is CASSQALRAYEQYF. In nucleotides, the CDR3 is TGTGCCAGCAGCCAAGCGCTCAGGGCCTACGAGCAGTACTTC.

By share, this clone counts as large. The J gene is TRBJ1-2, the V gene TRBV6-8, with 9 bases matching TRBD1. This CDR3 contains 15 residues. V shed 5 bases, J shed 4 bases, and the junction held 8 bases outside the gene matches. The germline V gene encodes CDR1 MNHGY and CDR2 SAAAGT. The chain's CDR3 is CASSPYRGRGYGYTF. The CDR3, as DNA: TGTGCCAGCAGTCCCTACAGGGGGCGCGGCTATGGCTACACCTTC.

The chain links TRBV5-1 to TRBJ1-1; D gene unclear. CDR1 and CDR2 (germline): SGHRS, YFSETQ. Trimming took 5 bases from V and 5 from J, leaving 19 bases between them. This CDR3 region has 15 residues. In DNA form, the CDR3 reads TGCGCCAGCAGTTCTACGGACTCCCCGGGGACTGAAGCTTTCTTT. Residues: CASSSTDSPGTEAFF.

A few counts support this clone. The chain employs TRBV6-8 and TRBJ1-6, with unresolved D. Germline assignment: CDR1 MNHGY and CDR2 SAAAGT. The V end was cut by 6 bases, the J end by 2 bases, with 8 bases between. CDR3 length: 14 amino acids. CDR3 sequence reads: CASSAGPYNSPLHF. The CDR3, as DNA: TGTGCCAGCAGCGCCGGACCCTATAATTCACCCCTCCACTTT.

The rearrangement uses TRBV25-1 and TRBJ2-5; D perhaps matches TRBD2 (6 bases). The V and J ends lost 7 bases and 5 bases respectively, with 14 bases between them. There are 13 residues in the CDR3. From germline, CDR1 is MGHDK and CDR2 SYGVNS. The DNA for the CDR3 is TGTGCCAGCACCCAGGGACTTGCCGAGACCCAGTACTTC. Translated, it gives CASTQGLAETQYF.

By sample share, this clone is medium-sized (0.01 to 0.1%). The CDR3 reads CASSLVGLPGAGTEAFF. The CDR3, as DNA: TGTGCCAGCAGCTTAGTAGGATTGCCAGGGGCGGGCACTGAAGCTTTCTTT. V gene TRBV11-3 combines with J gene TRBJ1-1, with D possibly being TRBD1 (6 bases). This CDR3 spans 17 amino acids. The V gene lost 1 base and the J gene lost 4 bases, with 19 bases spanning the gap. Germline CDR1 and CDR2: SGHNT and YENEEA.

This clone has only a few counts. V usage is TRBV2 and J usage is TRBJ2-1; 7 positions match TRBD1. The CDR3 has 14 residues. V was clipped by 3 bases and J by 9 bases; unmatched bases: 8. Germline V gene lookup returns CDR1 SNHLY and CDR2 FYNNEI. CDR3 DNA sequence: TGTGCCAGCAGTGAGTCGACAGGGAAGGCTGAGCAGTTCTTC. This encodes CASSESTGKAEQFF.

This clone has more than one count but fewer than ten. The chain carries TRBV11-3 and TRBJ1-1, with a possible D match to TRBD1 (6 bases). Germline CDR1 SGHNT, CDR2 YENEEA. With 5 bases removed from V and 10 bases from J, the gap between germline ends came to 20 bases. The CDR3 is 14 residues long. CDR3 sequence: CASSDRYRVGRAFF. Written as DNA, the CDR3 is TGTGCCAGCAGCGACAGATACAGGGTCGGTAGAGCTTTCTTT.

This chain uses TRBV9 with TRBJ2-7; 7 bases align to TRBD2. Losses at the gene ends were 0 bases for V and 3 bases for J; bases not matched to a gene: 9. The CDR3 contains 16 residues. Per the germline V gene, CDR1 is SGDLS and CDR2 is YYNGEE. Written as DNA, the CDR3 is TGTGCCAGCAGCGTAGCCCTCCCCGGGGAGGGCTACGAGCAGTACTTC. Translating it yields CASSVALPGEGYEQYF.

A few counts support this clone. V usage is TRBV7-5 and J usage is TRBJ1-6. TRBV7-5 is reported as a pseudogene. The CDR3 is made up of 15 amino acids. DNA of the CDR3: TGTGCCAGCAGCTTAGAGGGGGGAAGAAATTCACCCCTCCACTTT. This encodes CASSLEGGRNSPLHF.

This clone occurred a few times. DNA for the CDR3: TGTGCCAGCAGTTACATCACAGGAAGTCGCTCCTACGAGCAGTACTTC. It yields the protein CASSYITGSRSYEQYF. This sequence joins TRBV6-8 and TRBJ2-7; D possibly corresponds to TRBD1 (5 bases). The CDR3 extends over 16 amino acids. Trimming pared 2 bases from V and 0 bases from J, leaving 14 bases between. In germline, CDR1 is MNHGY, CDR2 SAAAGT.

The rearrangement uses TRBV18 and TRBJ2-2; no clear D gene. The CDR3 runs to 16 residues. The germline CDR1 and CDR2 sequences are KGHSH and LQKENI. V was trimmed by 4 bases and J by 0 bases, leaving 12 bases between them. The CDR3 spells CASSLPPFTNTGELFF. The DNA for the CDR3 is TGTGCCAGCTCACTTCCCCCGTTCACGAACACCGGGGAGCTGTTTTTT.

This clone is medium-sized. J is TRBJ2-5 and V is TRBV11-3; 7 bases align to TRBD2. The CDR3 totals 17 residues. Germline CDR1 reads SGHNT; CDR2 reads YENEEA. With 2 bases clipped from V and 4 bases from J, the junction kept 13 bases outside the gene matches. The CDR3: CASSLNTGPGGGETQYF. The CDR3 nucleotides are TGTGCCAGCAGCTTAAACACCGGGCCGGGAGGCGGAGAGACCCAGTACTTC. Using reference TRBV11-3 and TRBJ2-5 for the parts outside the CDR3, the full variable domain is EAGVVQSPRYKIIEKKQPVAFWCNPISGHNTLYWYLQNLGQGPELLIRYENEEAVDDSQLPKDRFSAERLKGVDSTLKIQPAELGDSAVYLCASSLNTGPGGGETQYFGPGTRLLVL.

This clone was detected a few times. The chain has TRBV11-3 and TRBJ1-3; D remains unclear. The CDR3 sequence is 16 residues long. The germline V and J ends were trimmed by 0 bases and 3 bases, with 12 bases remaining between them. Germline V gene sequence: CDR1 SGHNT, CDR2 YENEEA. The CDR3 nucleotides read TGTGCCAGCAGCTTAGATCTCCTAGGTTATGGAAACACCATATATTTT. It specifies CASSLDLLGYGNTIYF.

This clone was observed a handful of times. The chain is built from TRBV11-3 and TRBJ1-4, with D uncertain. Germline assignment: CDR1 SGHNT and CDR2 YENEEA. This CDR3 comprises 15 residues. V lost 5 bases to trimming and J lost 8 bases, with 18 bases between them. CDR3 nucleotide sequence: TGTGCCAGCAGCCTCAACCCCGGAGCAAGGGAAAAACTGTTTTTT. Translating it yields CASSLNPGAREKLFF. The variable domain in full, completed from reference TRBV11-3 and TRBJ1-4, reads EAGVVQSPRYKIIEKKQPVAFWCNPISGHNTLYWYLQNLGQGPELLIRYENEEAVDDSQLPKDRFSAERLKGVDSTLKIQPAELGDSAVYLCASSLNPGAREKLFFGSGTQLSVL.

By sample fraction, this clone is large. Here the CDR3 DNA reads TGTGCCAGCAGTCCTACGACAGGACTCGGAAATCAGCCCCAGCATTTT. Encoded protein: CASSPTTGLGNQPQHF. The rearrangement joins TRBV6-8 to TRBJ1-5; D might be TRBD1 (6 bases). This CDR3 comprises 16 residues. V lost 5 bases and J lost 4, with 18 bases in between. The germline V gene has CDR1 MNHGY and CDR2 SAAAGT.